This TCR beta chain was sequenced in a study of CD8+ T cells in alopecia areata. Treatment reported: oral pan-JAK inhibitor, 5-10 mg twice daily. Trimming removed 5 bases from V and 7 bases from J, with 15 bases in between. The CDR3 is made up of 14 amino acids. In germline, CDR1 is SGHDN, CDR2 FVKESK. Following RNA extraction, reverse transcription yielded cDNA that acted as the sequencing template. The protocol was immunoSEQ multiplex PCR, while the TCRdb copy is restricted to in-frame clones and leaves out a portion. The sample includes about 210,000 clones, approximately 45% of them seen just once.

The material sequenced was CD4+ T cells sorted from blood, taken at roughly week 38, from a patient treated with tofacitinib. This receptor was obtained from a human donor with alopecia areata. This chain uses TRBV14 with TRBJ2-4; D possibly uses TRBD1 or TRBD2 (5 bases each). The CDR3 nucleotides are TGTGCCAGCAGCGCAGGGCCGGGGATGAACATTCAGTACTTC. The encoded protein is CASSAGPGMNIQYF.